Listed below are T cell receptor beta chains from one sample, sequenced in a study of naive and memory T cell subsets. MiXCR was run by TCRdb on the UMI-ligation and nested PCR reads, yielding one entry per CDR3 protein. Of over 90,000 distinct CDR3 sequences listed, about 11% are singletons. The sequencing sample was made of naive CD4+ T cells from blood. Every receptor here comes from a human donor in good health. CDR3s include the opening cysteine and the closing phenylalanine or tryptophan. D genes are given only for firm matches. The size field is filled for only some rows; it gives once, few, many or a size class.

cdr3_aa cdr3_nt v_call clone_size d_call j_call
CASSEQDAYNEQFF TGTGCCAGCAGTGAGCAGGATGCCTACAATGAGCAGTTCTTC TRBV2 many NA TRBJ2-1
CSASLVGDIQYF TGCAGTGCTAGTTTAGTCGGGGACATTCAGTACTTC TRBV20-1 NA NA TRBJ2-4
CASRNRVMNTEAFF TGTGCCAGCAGGAACAGGGTCATGAACACTGAAGCTTTCTTT TRBV2 NA NA TRBJ1-1
CASSTNLAGVGEQFF TGTGCCAGCAGCACCAACCTAGCGGGAGTGGGTGAGCAGTTCTTC TRBV6-1 many TRBD2 TRBJ2-1
CSTYNPGGRTGGLFF TGCAGCACTTATAATCCAGGGGGACGCACCGGGGGGCTGTTTTTT TRBV20-1 NA NA TRBJ2-2
CAISTGLAGGPTDTQYF TGTGCCATCAGCACCGGACTAGCGGGGGGACCCACAGATACGCAGTATTTT TRBV10-3 NA TRBD2 TRBJ2-3
CSARNRATYEQYF TGCAGTGCTAGGAACAGGGCAACCTACGAGCAGTACTTC TRBV20-1 few NA TRBJ2-7
CASSRLRDRGRNYSNQPQHF TGTGCCAGCTCTCGGCTTCGGGACAGGGGAAGAAACTATAGCAATCAGCCCCAGCATTTT TRBV18 few TRBD1 TRBJ1-5
CASSLGQGLETQYF TGTGCCAGCAGCCTCGGACAGGGACTAGAGACCCAGTACTTC TRBV7-9 NA TRBD1 TRBJ2-5
CASSSTGAVQHQPQHF TGTGCCAGCAGCTCCACAGGGGCTGTGCAACATCAGCCCCAGCATTTT TRBV6-6 NA TRBD1 TRBJ1-5
CASSFRYNEQFF TGTGCCAGCAGCTTCCGATACAATGAGCAGTTCTTC TRBV12-3/TRBV12-4 many NA TRBJ2-1
CATSREIQGAKNIQYF TGTGCCACCAGCAGGGAGATACAGGGGGCCAAAAACATTCAGTACTTC TRBV15 NA TRBD1 TRBJ2-4
CSAGARGKSYEQYF TGCAGTGCTGGAGCGAGGGGGAAGTCCTACGAGCAGTACTTC TRBV20-1 many NA TRBJ2-7
CAWSPEGAQYF TGTGCCTGGAGTCCGGAAGGAGCCCAGTACTTC TRBV30 NA NA TRBJ2-5
CASSPNRGETQYF TGTGCCAGCTCACCTAACAGGGGGGAGACCCAGTACTTC TRBV18 NA TRBD1 TRBJ2-5
CASSGTSASYNEQFF TGTGCCAGCAGCGGGACTAGCGCTTCCTACAATGAGCAGTTCTTC TRBV7-2 NA TRBD2 TRBJ2-1
CASSFGRPGTANYGYTF TGTGCCAGCAGTTTCGGGCGCCCAGGGACAGCAAACTATGGCTACACCTTC TRBV12-3/TRBV12-4 few TRBD1 TRBJ1-2
CASRLAGTAYEQYF TGTGCCAGCAGACTTGCCGGGACAGCATACGAGCAGTACTTC TRBV12-3/TRBV12-4 NA TRBD1 TRBJ2-7
CASSPQGTGGVEQYF TGTGCCAGCTCACCACAGGGGACAGGGGGAGTCGAGCAGTACTTC TRBV18 many TRBD1 TRBJ2-7
CASSRSSSYNEQFF TGCGCCAGCAGCCGTAGCAGCTCCTACAATGAGCAGTTCTTC TRBV4-3 many NA TRBJ2-1
CASSLGTNEKLFF TGTGCCAGCAGCTTGGGGACTAATGAAAAACTGTTTTTT TRBV5-4 many NA TRBJ1-4
CASSLFFGGTGRNNEQFF TGCGCCAGCAGCTTATTCTTCGGCGGGACAGGGAGAAACAATGAGCAGTTCTTC TRBV5-1 many TRBD1 TRBJ2-1
CASDSGASYEQYF TGTGCCAGCGACTCAGGGGCCTCCTACGAGCAGTACTTC TRBV6-2/TRBV6-3 NA NA TRBJ2-7
CASSLIAGPYNEQFF TGTGCCAGCAGCTTAATTGCGGGTCCCTACAATGAGCAGTTCTTC TRBV7-3 many NA TRBJ2-1
CASSEGLAGNTGELFF TGTGCCAGCAGTGAAGGACTAGCGGGGAACACCGGGGAGCTGTTTTTT TRBV2 NA TRBD2 TRBJ2-2
CASSGIVEKLFF TGTGCCAGCAGCGGAATAGTTGAAAAACTGTTTTTT TRBV5-5 NA NA TRBJ1-4
CSARTGSGANVLTF TGCAGTGCTAGGACGGGCTCTGGGGCCAACGTCCTGACTTTC TRBV20-1 many NA TRBJ2-6
CASSFLSGSTDTQYF TGTGCCAGCAGCTTTCTTTCTGGGAGCACAGATACGCAGTATTTT TRBV7-6 many NA TRBJ2-3
CSGRTRTQYF TGCAGCGGCCGGACTAGAACGCAGTATTTT TRBV29-1 few TRBD2 TRBJ2-3
CATSSGDRGIFPTF TGTGCCACCAGCAGTGGGGACAGGGGAATTTTTCCCACCTTC TRBV15 many TRBD1 TRBJ1-2
CASSLRGNQPQHF TGTGCCAGCAGCTTGAGGGGTAATCAGCCCCAGCATTTT TRBV12-3/TRBV12-4 many NA TRBJ1-5
CASSVSPPETQYF TGTGCCAGCAGCGTAAGTCCCCCAGAGACCCAGTACTTC TRBV9 few NA TRBJ2-5
CASSYGQLAFF TGTGCCAGCAGTTACGGCCAGTTAGCTTTCTTT TRBV6-6 few NA TRBJ1-1
CASSPWKPLEGGLNTEAFF TGTGCCAGCAGCCCCTGGAAACCGCTGGAAGGGGGCTTGAACACTGAAGCTTTCTTT TRBV12-3/TRBV12-4 few TRBD1 TRBJ1-1
CASSYSSGSMNYGYTF TGTGCCAGCAGTTACTCATCGGGGTCGATGAACTATGGCTACACCTTC TRBV6-2/TRBV6-3 few NA TRBJ1-2
CASSLALLAGVSF TGTGCCAGCAGCTTAGCGTTACTAGCGGGGGTTTCCTTC TRBV7-2 many TRBD2 TRBJ2-5
CASRGDPYNEQFF TGTGCCAGCAGGGGGGACCCGTACAATGAGCAGTTCTTC TRBV27 few NA TRBJ2-1
CASSLSGRAYNEQFF TGTGCCAGCAGTTTGTCTGGAAGGGCCTACAATGAGCAGTTCTTC TRBV28 many NA TRBJ2-1
CASSATTGDYEQYF TGTGCCAGCAGTGCAACGACGGGAGACTACGAGCAGTACTTC TRBV2 many NA TRBJ2-7
CASSSWTGVNTEAFF TGCGCCAGCAGCTCCTGGACAGGGGTGAACACTGAAGCTTTCTTT TRBV5-1 few TRBD1 TRBJ1-1
CASSLHRRGGELFF TGTGCCAGCAGCCTACACCGCCGGGGCGGGGAGCTGTTTTTT TRBV28 few NA TRBJ2-2
CATSDGATYGLMETQYF TGTGCCACCAGTGATGGGGCAACGTACGGTCTGATGGAGACCCAGTACTTC TRBV24-1 NA NA TRBJ2-5
CASSFETGTGGYTF TGTGCCAGCAGCTTCGAGACAGGGACGGGCGGCTACACCTTC TRBV13 few TRBD1 TRBJ1-2
CATSRGALKSYEQYF TGTGCCACCAGCAGAGGCGCCTTAAAAAGCTACGAGCAGTACTTC TRBV15 many NA TRBJ2-7
CSVDSRGQGVGEQFF TGCAGCGTTGACTCGCGGGGACAGGGGGTCGGGGAGCAGTTCTTC TRBV29-1 many TRBD1 TRBJ2-1